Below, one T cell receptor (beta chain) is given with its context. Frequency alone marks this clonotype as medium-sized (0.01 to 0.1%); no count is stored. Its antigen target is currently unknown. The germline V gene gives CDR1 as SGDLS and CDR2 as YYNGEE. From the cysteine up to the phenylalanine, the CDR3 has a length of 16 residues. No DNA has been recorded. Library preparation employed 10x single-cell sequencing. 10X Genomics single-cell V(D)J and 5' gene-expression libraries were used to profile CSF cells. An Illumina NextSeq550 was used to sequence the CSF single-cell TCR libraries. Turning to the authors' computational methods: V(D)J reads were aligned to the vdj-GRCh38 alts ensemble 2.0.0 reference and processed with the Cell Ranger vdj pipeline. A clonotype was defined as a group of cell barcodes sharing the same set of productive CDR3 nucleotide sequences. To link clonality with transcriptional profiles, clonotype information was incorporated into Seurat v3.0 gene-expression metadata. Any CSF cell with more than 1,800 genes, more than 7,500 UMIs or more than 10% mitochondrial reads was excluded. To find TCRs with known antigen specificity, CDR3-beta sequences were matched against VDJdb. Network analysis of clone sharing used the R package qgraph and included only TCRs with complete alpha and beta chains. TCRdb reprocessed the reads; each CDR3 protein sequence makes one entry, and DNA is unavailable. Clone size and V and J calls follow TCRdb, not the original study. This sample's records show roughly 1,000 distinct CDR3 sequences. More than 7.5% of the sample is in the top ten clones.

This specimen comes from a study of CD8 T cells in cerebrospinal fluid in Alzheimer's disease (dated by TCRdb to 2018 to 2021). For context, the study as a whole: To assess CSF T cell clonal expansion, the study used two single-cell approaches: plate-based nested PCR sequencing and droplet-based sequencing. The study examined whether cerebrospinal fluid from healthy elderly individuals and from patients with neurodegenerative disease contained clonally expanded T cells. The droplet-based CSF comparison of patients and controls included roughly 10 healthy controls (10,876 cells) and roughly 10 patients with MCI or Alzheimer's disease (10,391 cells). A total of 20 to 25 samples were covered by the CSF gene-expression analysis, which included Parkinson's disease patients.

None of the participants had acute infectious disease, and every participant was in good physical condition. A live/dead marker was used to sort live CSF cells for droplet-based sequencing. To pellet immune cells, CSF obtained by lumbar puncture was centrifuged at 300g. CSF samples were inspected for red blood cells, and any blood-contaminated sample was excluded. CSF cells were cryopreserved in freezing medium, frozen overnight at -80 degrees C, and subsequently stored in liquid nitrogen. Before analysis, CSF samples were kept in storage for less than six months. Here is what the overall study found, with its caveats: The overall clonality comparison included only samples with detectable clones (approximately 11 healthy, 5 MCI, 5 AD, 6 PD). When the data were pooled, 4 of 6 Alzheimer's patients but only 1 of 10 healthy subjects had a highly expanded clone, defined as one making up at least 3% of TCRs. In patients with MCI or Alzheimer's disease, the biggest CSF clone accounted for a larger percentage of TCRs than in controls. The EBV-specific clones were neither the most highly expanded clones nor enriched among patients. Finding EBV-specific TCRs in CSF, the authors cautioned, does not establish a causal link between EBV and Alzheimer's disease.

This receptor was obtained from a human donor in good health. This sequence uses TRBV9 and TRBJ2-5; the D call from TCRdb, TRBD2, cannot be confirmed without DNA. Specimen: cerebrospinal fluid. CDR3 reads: CASSVDPLAGSETQYF.